This section outlines one TCR beta chain sequence together with its context. The CDR3 totals 14 residues. Germline values: CDR1 MNHEY, CDR2 SMNVEV (reference sequence). With V trimmed by 5 bases and J by 13 bases, 13 bases remained unmatched. Assay used: immunoSEQ multiplex PCR; TCRdb lists only in-frame clones, some missing. The profile shows about 150,000 clones, 88% of them singletons. The sample comes from a study of control samples from healthy donors and cancer patients. The chain couples TRBV27 to TRBJ2-1; 8 bases map to TRBD2. The clonotype originates from a man aged 18 to 30 in good health. The source material was blood. The CDR3: CASSPSGAGGVQFF. The CDR3 region has the DNA TGTGCCAGCAGTCCCTCCGGTGCCGGGGGGGTTCAGTTCTTC.